This T cell receptor beta chain was sequenced for a study of CD8+ T cells in alopecia areata. General observations from the study: Relative to normal scalp, lesional scalp, especially alopecia totalis/universalis, showed higher clonality. Resident alphabeta T-cell populations of normal skin are likewise subject to sequencing in scalp samples. Researchers reported that TCR sharing among patients proved less clear than in mice, possibly HLA-linked.

The authors extracted RNA and reverse transcribed it into cDNA as the sequencing template. Method: immunoSEQ multiplex PCR; TCRdb's copy keeps in-frame clones and lacks some. The sample has approximately 100,000 clones; around 50% are singletons. In this sample, this clone turned up once. Antigen unknown. V was trimmed by 4 bases and J by 2 bases, leaving 12 bases between them. The germline CDR1 and CDR2 sequences are LGHNA and YNFKEQ. CDR3 length: 14 amino acids. The sequence was collected from a human donor in good health. This chain uses TRBV4-2 with TRBJ2-7; either TRBD1 or TRBD2 may supply D (5 bases each). The sequencing sample was made of CD4+ T cells sorted from blood. CDR3 sequence: CASSLNQGPYEQYF. In DNA form, the CDR3 reads TGTGCCAGCAGCCTTAATCAGGGACCCTACGAGCAGTACTTC.